One sample yielded the 20 T cell receptor beta chains listed below, sequenced in a study of beta chain features in type 1 diabetes. Isolated RNA was reverse transcribed in full, so expressed TCRB transcripts were sequenced. The assay was immunoSEQ multiplex PCR, and TCRdb's table has in-frame clones only and misses some. The table includes under 900,000 clones, 15% to 20% detected once. Sequencing was done on a sample of naive CD4+ T cells from blood. These receptors were obtained from a woman aged 18-29 years in good health.

This clone was counted between two and nine times. Additional DNA sequences in this sample encode the identical CDR3. The rearrangement links TRBV7-9 to TRBJ1-2; 7 nucleotides line up with TRBD1. Germline-derived CDR1 and CDR2 are SEHNR and FQNEAQ (reference sequence). V shed 3 bases, J shed 2 bases, and the junction held 0 bases outside the gene matches. The CDR3 is 13 residues long. The DNA for the CDR3 is TGTGCCAGCAGCTTGGGACAGAACTATGGCTACACCTTC. It is translated as CASSLGQNYGYTF.

This clone was detected a few times. The chain links TRBV18 to TRBJ2-1; D remains unclear. V dropped 1 base and J dropped 5 bases, with 15 bases sitting between them. This CDR3 has 16 residues. Germline V CDR1 and CDR2: KGHSH, LQKENI. Here the CDR3 DNA reads TGTGCCAGCTCACCACGCTGGCAGCCCAGCAACAATGAGCAGTTCTTC. Translating it yields CASSPRWQPSNNEQFF.

This chain links TRBV15 with TRBJ2-5; 9 positions match TRBD2. CDR1 is LNHNV, CDR2 YYDKDF, per germline (reference sequence). This CDR3 has 14 amino acids. Trimming removed 3 bases from V and 4 bases from J; junction bases left unmatched: 3. CDR3 coding DNA: TGTGCCACCAGCAGGGAACTAGCGGGAGAGACCCAGTACTTC. Its translation: CATSRELAGETQYF.

About this clone itself: At the DNA level, this CDR3 is encoded by other sequences in the same sample as well. CDR3 in amino acids: CASSPQPNTGELFF. CDR3 in DNA: TGTGCCAGCTCACCTCAGCCGAACACCGGGGAGCTGTTTTTT. The chain couples TRBV18 to TRBJ2-2; D uncertain. The CDR3 is 14 residues long. Germline V gene data show CDR1 as KGHSH and CDR2 as LQKENI. Between the trimmed V and J ends, which lost 3 bases and 0 bases, there was a span of 5 bases.

This clone was counted only a few times. V and J are TRBV5-1 and TRBJ2-3; 7 nucleotides agree with TRBD2. Per germline, CDR1 SGHRS and CDR2 YFSETQ. V trimming: 2 bases; J trimming: 0 bases; junction bases outside the gene matches: 6. This CDR3 comprises 16 residues. CDR3 in DNA: TGCGCCAGCAGCTTTATTACGGGAGGAAGCACAGATACGCAGTATTTT. Translating gives CASSFITGGSTDTQYF.

A note on this clone: At one boundary the junction diverges from the germline segment, which might be a read error. This chain joins TRBV15 and TRBJ2-7; 8 nucleotides agree with TRBD1. Per germline, CDR1 LNHNV and CDR2 YYDKDF (reference sequence). The CDR3 sequence is 16 residues long. The CDR3 sequence: CATSREIGQGFYEQYF. CDR3 DNA sequence: TGTGCCACCAGCCGAGAGATTGGACAGGGATTCTACGAGCAGTACTTC.

This clone was observed a handful of times. The rearrangement joins TRBV15 to TRBJ2-7; D is undetermined. Trimming took 3 bases from V and 2 from J, leaving 11 bases between them. CDR3 size: 14 residues. Germline values: CDR1 LNHNV, CDR2 YYDKDF (reference sequence). The DNA for the CDR3 is TGTGCCACCAGCAGGGACCTCGGTCCCTACGAGCAGTACTTC. Amino acid sequence: CATSRDLGPYEQYF.

This chain uses TRBV5-1 with TRBJ2-5, with 9 bases lining up with TRBD2. The V gene's germline CDR1 is SGHRS and CDR2 YFSETQ. V trimming: 2 bases; J trimming: 5 bases; junction bases outside the gene matches: 7. This CDR3 comprises 15 residues. CDR3 nucleotides: TGCGCCAGCAGCTTTGCTAGCGGGAAGATGGAGACCCAGTACTTC. Translated, it gives CASSFASGKMETQYF.

This chain joins TRBV6-5 and TRBJ1-2, with 7 bases aligning to TRBD1. This CDR3 region has 13 residues. J gave up 4 bases and V 6 bases, and 5 bases lay outside the gene matches. Germline lookup yields CDR1 MNHEY and CDR2 SVGAGI. The CDR3 DNA follows: TGTGCCAGCAGCCCCGGGACAGTCTATGGCTACACCTTC. Its protein product is CASSPGTVYGYTF.

V is TRBV27 and J is TRBJ1-1, with a weak D call TRBD1 (6 bases). Germline assignment: CDR1 MNHEY and CDR2 SMNVEV (reference sequence). The CDR3 runs to 13 residues. The V end lost 3 bases, the J end lost 9 bases, and 14 bases lay between the germline ends. For the CDR3, the DNA is TGTGCCAGCAGTTTCAACAGGGATACAAAAGCTTTCTTT. As protein: CASSFNRDTKAFF.

J is TRBJ2-7 and V is TRBV28; 11 bases fit TRBD2. Germline CDR1 and CDR2: MDHEN and SYDVKM. The CDR3 has 12 residues. This CDR3 is CVTGTSGYEQYF. The CDR3, as DNA: TGTGTCACCGGGACTAGCGGCTACGAGCAGTACTTC.

The V gene is TRBV29-1, the J gene TRBJ2-1, with 9 bases fitting TRBD2. Germline V gene sequence: CDR1 SQVTM, CDR2 ANQGSEA. This CDR3 region has 16 residues. V dropped 7 bases and J dropped 6; count of bases not matched to a gene: 16. In DNA, the CDR3 is TGCAGCGCTATGCCTGTAGCGGGAGTACTGGTCAATGAGCAGTTCTTC. This codes for CSAMPVAGVLVNEQFF.

The V and J genes are TRBV5-4 and TRBJ2-2; D is unresolved. Trimming shortened V by 0 bases and J by 6 bases, and 9 bases separated the two germline ends. Per the germline V gene, CDR1 is SGHNT and CDR2 is YYREEE (reference sequence). This CDR3 contains 14 residues. CDR3: CASSLALMAGELFF. Here the CDR3 DNA reads TGTGCCAGCAGCTTGGCATTGATGGCCGGGGAGCTGTTTTTT.

The V gene is TRBV4-2, the J gene TRBJ2-1, with 9 bases matching TRBD2. Germline trimming cut 7 bases from V and 5 bases from J; bases unmatched to any gene: 9. Germline values: CDR1 LGHNA, CDR2 YNFKEQ. The CDR3 has 15 amino acids. DNA for the CDR3: TGTGCCAGCAACCGAGCGGGAGGACCCGACAATGAGCAGTTCTTC. This gives the protein CASNRAGGPDNEQFF.

This chain uses TRBV4-2 with TRBJ2-1; maybe TRBD2 (6 bases). The CDR3 covers 13 residues. The V gene lost 0 bases and the J gene lost 9 bases, with 9 bases spanning the gap. Germline values: CDR1 LGHNA, CDR2 YNFKEQ. The CDR3 nucleotides read TGTGCCAGCAGCCAAGATCAGGGAGGTGAGCAGTTCTTC. This codes for CASSQDQGGEQFF.

This chain joins TRBV4-3 and TRBJ2-7; 10 positions match TRBD1. The V and J ends lost 1 base and 1 base, in that order; junction bases with no gene match: 1. Germline values: CDR1 LGHNA, CDR2 YSLEER. The CDR3 totals 15 residues. The CDR3 DNA follows: TGCGCCAGCAGCCAAGGGACAGGGGGGTCCTACGAGCAGTACTTC. Translated, it gives CASSQGTGGSYEQYF.

The chain employs TRBV18 and TRBJ2-7; 10 nucleotides agree with TRBD2. CDR1 is KGHSH, CDR2 LQKENI, per germline. The CDR3 length is 19 residues. V was pared by 2 bases and J by 2 bases, with 15 bases of the junction left unmatched. The CDR3 DNA reads as TGTGCCAGCTCACCAGAAAAACCCAACTGGACTAGCGGAACCTACGAGCAGTACTTC. It yields the protein CASSPEKPNWTSGTYEQYF.

The gene calls are TRBV19 and TRBJ1-5; no definite D call. The CDR3 extends over 15 amino acids. V gave up 7 bases and J gave up 10 bases, with 23 bases separating them. Germline-derived CDR1 and CDR2 are LNHDA and SQIVND (reference sequence). The CDR3 here is CASTLRGRIVDPQHF. As DNA, the CDR3 is TGTGCCAGTACCCTACGCGGCCGCATCGTTGACCCCCAGCATTTT.

There are a few counts of this clone. The CDR3 is CASRDSTYGYTF. The CDR3, as DNA: TGCGCCAGCAGGGACAGTACCTATGGCTACACCTTC. This rearrangement joins TRBV5-1 to TRBJ1-2, with a possible D match to TRBD1 (6 bases). V was pared by 5 bases and J by 4 bases, with 9 bases between. CDR3 length: 12 amino acids. The germline CDR1 and CDR2 sequences are SGHRS and YFSETQ.

This clone was observed a handful of times. This sequence joins TRBV5-4 and TRBJ2-1; perhaps TRBD2 as D (5 bases). CDR3 length: 14 amino acids. Germline CDR1 and CDR2: SGHNT and YYREEE (reference sequence). Trimming took off 4 bases at V and 3 bases at J, with 11 bases between the two ends. The CDR3 loop reads CASSQRVGYNEQFF. In DNA, the CDR3 is TGTGCCAGCAGCCAGAGGGTCGGCTACAATGAGCAGTTCTTC.